This T cell receptor beta chain was identified in a study of shared clonotypes between healthy human individuals. General study points: Clonotypes shared by all four donors outscored non-shared clonotypes in generation probability. Generally, naive subsets (rather than memory subsets) showed larger estimated richness.

On this clone itself: The target antigen is unknown.

The assay was immunoSEQ multiplex PCR, and TCRdb's table has in-frame clones only and misses some. Here the sample spans about 2.4 million clones, about 92% being singletons. The sequenced sample consisted of naive CD4+ T cells sorted from blood. This sample's subset: CD45RA+ positively selected. This TCR came from a man aged 18 to 35 in good health.

This CDR3 reads CASSVSQHQETQYF. The CDR3 DNA reads TGTGCCAGCAGTGTGAGTCAACACCAAGAGACCCAGTACTTC. V gene TRBV2 combines with J gene TRBJ2-5; D call uncertain. Trimming pared 4 bases from V and 0 bases from J, leaving 9 bases between. Germline assignment: CDR1 SNHLY and CDR2 FYNNEI. The CDR3 is 14 amino acids. The whole variable domain, remainder taken from reference TRBV2 and TRBJ2-5, is EPEVTQTPSHQVTQMGQEVILRCVPISNHLYFYWYRQILGQKVEFLVSFYNNEISEKSEIFDDQFSVERPDGSNFTLKIRSTKLEDSAMYFCASSVSQHQETQYFGPGTRLLVL.